The 7 T cell receptor beta chains reported below all come from one sample, sequenced in a study of blood T cell repertoires in COVID-19. TCRdb's table, derived via immunoSEQ multiplex PCR, lists solely in-frame clones and lacks some. The sample has roughly 76,000 clones; 85% to 90% are singletons. The sample taken for sequencing was peripheral blood. The receptor source for this set is a man aged 65-85 years with active or convalescent COVID-19.

The J gene is TRBJ1-3, the V gene TRBV30; D may be TRBD1 (6 bases). Germline assignment: CDR1 GTSNPN and CDR2 SVGIG (reference sequence). This CDR3 has 15 residues. V was clipped by 5 bases and J by 2 bases, with 16 bases between them. The DNA of the CDR3 is TGTGCCTGGCCAAACCCGGACAGCCCTGGAAACACCATATATTTT. Protein sequence: CAWPNPDSPGNTIYF.

V is TRBV28 and J is TRBJ1-3, with D possibly matching TRBD1 (6 bases). V lost 1 base and J 0 bases, leaving 10 bases between the germline ends. The CDR3 loop spans 16 amino acids. Germline V lookup: CDR1 MDHEN, CDR2 SYDVKM. CDR3 protein: CASSLLVRGSGNTIYF. CDR3 coding DNA: TGTGCCAGCAGTTTATTAGTCAGGGGCTCTGGAAACACCATATATTTT.

V is TRBV30 and J is TRBJ1-6; D gene ambiguous. CDR1 and CDR2 from the germline V gene are GTSNPN and SVGIG (reference sequence). This CDR3 is 15 amino acids long. The V and J ends lost 3 bases and 0 bases respectively, with 9 bases between them. CDR3 sequence (DNA): TGTGCCTGGAGGGACTTGAGCTCCTATAATTCACCCCTCCACTTT. Translated, it gives CAWRDLSSYNSPLHF.

The chain has TRBV4-3 and TRBJ1-5; D is possibly TRBD1 (5 bases). In germline, CDR1 is LGHNA, CDR2 YSLEER. Trimming shortened V by 2 bases and J by 7 bases, and 9 bases separated the two germline ends. This CDR3 spans 13 amino acids. CDR3 sequence (DNA): TGCGCCAGCAGCCAAACACAGGAACAGCCCCAGCATTTT. It specifies CASSQTQEQPQHF.

The chain has TRBV7-8 and TRBJ2-7; 12 bases match TRBD2. Trimming at V came to 5 bases and at J to 5 bases, leaving 10 bases not matched to a gene. The CDR3 has 16 residues. CDR1 SGHVS and CDR2 FQNEAQ come from the germline V gene. CDR3 protein: CASSAHGTSGSDEQYF. In DNA form, the CDR3 reads TGTGCCAGCAGCGCTCATGGGACTAGCGGGTCGGACGAGCAGTACTTC. Combining the CDR3 with reference TRBV7-8 and TRBJ2-7 gives the whole variable domain GAGVSQSPRYKVAKRGQDVALRCDPISGHVSLFWYQQALGQGPEFLTYFQNEAQLDKSGLPSDRFFAERPEGSVSTLKIQRTQQEDSAVYLCASSAHGTSGSDEQYFGPGTRLTVT.

The chain joins TRBV28 to TRBJ2-2; D is perhaps TRBD2 (6 bases). The CDR3 extends over 14 amino acids. CDR1 and CDR2 from the germline V gene are MDHEN and SYDVKM. V was cut by 4 bases and J by 5 bases, with 11 bases left in between. DNA of the CDR3: TGTGCCAGCAGTTATGGAGGGCGGACCGGGGAGCTGTTTTTT. Protein sequence: CASSYGGRTGELFF.

This clone was seen a few times. V usage is TRBV19 and J usage is TRBJ1-1; 7 bases agree with TRBD1. From germline, CDR1 is LNHDA and CDR2 SQIVND (reference sequence). Losses at the gene ends were 6 bases for V and 3 bases for J; bases not matched to a gene: 4. The CDR3 has 13 amino acids. CDR3 DNA sequence: TGTGCCAGTAGCACCGACAGGGACACTGAAGCTTTCTTT. It is translated as CASSTDRDTEAFF.